The 26 T cell receptor beta chains listed next were all sequenced from one sample in a study of shared clonotypes between healthy human individuals. In the naive CD8 group, cells lacked CD45RO and were positively selected for CCR7, so terminally differentiated effector memory CD45RA+ cells were left out. Profiled with immunoSEQ multiplex PCR; TCRdb holds only in-frame clones, not every one. This table has some 580,000 clones, roughly 98% appearing once. The sample taken for sequencing was naive CD8+ T cells sorted from blood. Source of these receptors: a man between 25 and 39 years old in good health.

This chain connects TRBV29-1 to TRBJ1-1, with D uncertain. The CDR3 contains 13 residues. Germline V CDR1 and CDR2: SQVTM, ANQGSEA. V was cut by 1 base and J by 4 bases, with 10 bases left in between. The CDR3 region is CSVEATSSTEAFF. The CDR3 bases are TGCAGCGTTGAAGCGACTTCTAGCACTGAAGCTTTCTTT.

This clone is a singleton in its sample. The chain uses TRBV9 and TRBJ1-2; 7 positions agree with TRBD1. The germline CDR1 and CDR2 sequences are SGDLS and YYNGEE. CDR3 size: 17 residues. V gave up 3 bases and J gave up 2 bases; unmatched junction bases: 13. CDR3 region: CASSALPGQQPNYGYTF. As DNA, the CDR3 is TGTGCCAGCAGCGCTTTACCGGGACAGCAACCCAACTATGGCTACACCTTC.

The V gene is TRBV5-5, the J gene TRBJ1-5; perhaps TRBD1 as D (5 bases). Germline V lookup: CDR1 SGHKS, CDR2 YYEKEE (reference sequence). Trimming stripped 2 bases from V and 9 bases from J, with 18 bases between. The CDR3 consists of 15 residues. This CDR3 reads CASSFGLSEGRPQHF. DNA for the CDR3: TGTGCCAGCAGCTTTGGGCTTTCGGAGGGGAGGCCCCAGCATTTT.

The rearrangement links TRBV9 to TRBJ2-5; 11 bases align to TRBD1. V shed 4 bases and J 4 bases; nucleotides not matched to a gene: 15. The V gene's germline CDR1 is SGDLS and CDR2 YYNGEE. The CDR3 contains 18 residues. CDR3 region: CASSPSFWTGGDGETQYF. The CDR3 DNA is TGTGCCAGCAGCCCCTCGTTTTGGACAGGGGGCGACGGAGAGACCCAGTACTTC.

The chain employs TRBV13 and TRBJ2-7; 8 nucleotides line up with TRBD1. This CDR3 spans 14 amino acids. J gave up 4 bases and V 1 base, and 3 bases lay outside the gene matches. Germline V gives CDR1 PRHDT, CDR2 FYEKMQ (reference sequence). The CDR3 reads CASSLVGQAYEQYF. The CDR3 nucleotides read TGTGCCAGCAGCTTAGTGGGACAGGCATACGAGCAGTACTTC.

Details on this clone: The junction does not match germline at one end; this may be a read error. V gene TRBV19 combines with J gene TRBJ2-5, with D tentatively TRBD2 (5 bases). This CDR3 has 14 residues. CDR1 is LNHDA, CDR2 SQIVND, per germline (reference sequence). The DNA for the CDR3 is TGTGCCAGTAGTGTACCGGGGTTCGGAGAGTCCCAGTACTTC. This translates into CASSVPGFGESQYF.

The chain couples TRBV4-3 to TRBJ2-7; the match to TRBD1 covers 8 bases. V was clipped by 0 bases and J by 4 bases; unmatched bases: 5. The CDR3 runs to 15 residues. Germline V gene data show CDR1 as LGHNA and CDR2 as YSLEER. As DNA, the CDR3 is TGCGCCAGCAGCCAAGAGGGGCAGGGGGCTTACGAGCAGTACTTC. As protein: CASSQEGQGAYEQYF.

The chain employs TRBV7-2 and TRBJ1-5; maybe TRBD1 (5 bases). The V gene lost 1 base and the J gene lost 4 bases, with 14 bases spanning the gap. Germline lookup yields CDR1 SGHTA and CDR2 FQGNSA. The CDR3 length is 16 residues. The CDR3 is CASSLVGQGMNQPQHF. The CDR3 DNA reads TGTGCCAGCAGCTTAGTCGGGCAGGGCATGAATCAGCCCCAGCATTTT.

The rearrangement links TRBV7-8 to TRBJ2-1; TRBD2 agrees at 10 bases. The trim removed 1 base at V and 7 bases at J, leaving 4 bases unmatched. The CDR3 spans 15 residues. Looked up from germline, CDR1 is SGHVS and CDR2 is FQNEAQ. DNA for the CDR3: TGTGCCAGCAGCTTAGTGTCTAGCGGGAGAAATGAGCAGTTCTTC. Translation: CASSLVSSGRNEQFF.

The genes are TRBV9 and TRBJ2-3, with 7 bases lining up with TRBD2. Germline CDR1 reads SGDLS; CDR2 reads YYNGEE. This CDR3 comprises 16 residues. The trim removed 0 bases at V and 2 bases at J, leaving 6 bases unmatched. This CDR3 is CASSVEVAGLTDTQYF. CDR3 nucleotide sequence: TGTGCCAGCAGCGTAGAGGTAGCGGGTCTCACAGATACGCAGTATTTT.

This chain connects TRBV29-1 to TRBJ2-5; D gene ambiguous. The CDR3 spans 13 residues. Germline V CDR1 and CDR2: SQVTM, ANQGSEA. V was shortened by 4 bases and J by 0 bases, with 9 bases between the two germline ends. The DNA for the CDR3 is TGCAGCGTTGTTGACCCCTACCAAGAGACCCAGTACTTC. As protein: CSVVDPYQETQYF.

In the case of this clone: The sample contains more than one DNA sequence encoding this CDR3. The V call is TRBV27, the J call TRBJ2-7; 8 positions agree with TRBD2. CDR3 size: 14 residues. The V segment lost 3 bases and the J segment 0 bases; nucleotides outside the gene matches: 1. The V gene's germline CDR1 is MNHEY and CDR2 SMNVEV (reference sequence). This CDR3 reads CASSFGTSSYEQYF. The CDR3 DNA is TGTGCCAGCAGTTTTGGGACTAGCTCCTACGAGCAGTACTTC.

V usage is TRBV11-2 and J usage is TRBJ2-2; D gene unclear. CDR3 length: 14 residues. The germline V gene encodes CDR1 SGHAT and CDR2 FQNNGV. V shed 1 base and J shed 4 bases, with 7 bases lying between them. Here the CDR3 DNA reads TGTGCCAGCAGCTTAGTCGGCCCCACCGGGGAGCTGTTTTTT. It codes for CASSLVGPTGELFF.

This clone was counted once. The rearrangement uses TRBV11-2 and TRBJ2-7, with D uncertain. CDR1 is SGHAT, CDR2 FQNNGV, per germline. V lost 1 base and J 4 bases, leaving 11 bases between the germline ends. The CDR3 runs 14 residues. The CDR3 region has the DNA TGTGCCAGCAGCTTAGGGGTTGCAGGTTACGAGCAGTACTTC. Its protein product is CASSLGVAGYEQYF.

The chain employs TRBV7-8 and TRBJ2-3; possibly TRBD2 for D (5 bases). CDR3 length: 13 amino acids. Germline-derived CDR1 and CDR2 are SGHVS and FQNEAQ. With 6 bases removed from V and 4 bases from J, the gap between germline ends came to 11 bases. Written as DNA, the CDR3 is TGTGCCAGCAGACTAGAAGGCGCAGATACGCAGTATTTT. Translation gives CASRLEGADTQYF.

The rearrangement joins TRBV6-5 to TRBJ1-3; no definite D call. V dropped 7 bases and J dropped 6 bases, with 19 bases sitting between them. The CDR3 is 15 residues long. In germline, CDR1 is MNHEY, CDR2 SVGAGI. The CDR3 nucleotides read TGTGCCAGCACGTCCCGGGCAGTCCTCGAAAACACCATATATTTT. This translates into CASTSRAVLENTIYF.

The chain is built from TRBV7-2 and TRBJ2-3; D is perhaps TRBD1 (5 bases). The CDR3 spans 14 residues. Trimming shortened V by 4 bases and J by 0 bases, and 8 bases separated the two germline ends. CDR1 and CDR2 from the germline V gene are SGHTA and FQGNSA. The CDR3 nucleotides are TGTGCCAGCAGCTCGCGACAGAGCACAGATACGCAGTATTTT. This gives the protein CASSSRQSTDTQYF.

V gene TRBV7-2 combines with J gene TRBJ2-7; D may be TRBD1 or TRBD2 (5 bases each). Per germline, CDR1 SGHTA and CDR2 FQGNSA. The CDR3 spans 15 residues. The V end was cut by 6 bases, the J end by 3 bases, with 18 bases between. CDR3 nucleotides: TGTGCCAGCAGAACTAACGGTGGGACCATCTACGAGCAGTACTTC. This translates into CASRTNGGTIYEQYF.

This clone was recorded once. This chain uses TRBV5-6 with TRBJ1-5; D not certain. V gave up 2 bases and J gave up 2 bases, with 5 bases separating them. The CDR3 extends over 13 amino acids. Germline V gene data show CDR1 as SGHDT and CDR2 as YYEEEE. The CDR3 loop is CASSFSGNQPQHF. The CDR3 nucleotides are TGTGCCAGCAGCTTCTCAGGCAATCAGCCCCAGCATTTT.

The chain carries TRBV19 and TRBJ2-7; TRBD1 might be the D (6 bases). CDR3 length equals 15 residues. The germline V and J ends were trimmed by 3 bases and 3 bases, with 15 bases remaining between them. The germline V gene encodes CDR1 LNHDA and CDR2 SQIVND (reference sequence). CDR3 protein: CASSIQGSTFYEQYF. The CDR3 DNA follows: TGTGCCAGTAGTATTCAGGGGAGTACCTTCTACGAGCAGTACTTC.

The chain joins TRBV7-2 to TRBJ2-5; 7 bases are a match to TRBD2. With 4 bases clipped from V and 1 base from J, the junction kept 9 bases outside the gene matches. Germline V gene lookup returns CDR1 SGHTA and CDR2 FQGNSA. This CDR3 spans 16 amino acids. CDR3 protein: CASSSRTRESQETQYF. CDR3 bases: TGTGCCAGCAGCTCTAGGACTAGGGAAAGCCAAGAGACCCAGTACTTC.

The chain carries TRBV9 and TRBJ1-5, with TRBD1 as a possible D gene (5 bases). From germline, CDR1 is SGDLS and CDR2 YYNGEE. This CDR3 has 14 amino acids. Between the trimmed V and J ends, which lost 0 bases and 6 bases, there was a span of 10 bases. In DNA, the CDR3 is TGTGCCAGCAGCGTAGGACAGATAAGTCAGCCCCAGCATTTT. Its translation: CASSVGQISQPQHF.

V and J are TRBV7-8 and TRBJ2-3; D is unresolved. The V gene lost 6 bases and the J gene lost 0 bases, with 13 bases spanning the gap. CDR3 length: 15 amino acids. Germline lookup yields CDR1 SGHVS and CDR2 FQNEAQ. CDR3 in amino acids: CASSPVTPSTDTQYF. CDR3 nucleotides: TGTGCCAGCAGTCCCGTGACACCTAGCACAGATACGCAGTATTTT. Complete variable domain (other parts from reference TRBV7-8 and TRBJ2-3): GAGVSQSPRYKVAKRGQDVALRCDPISGHVSLFWYQQALGQGPEFLTYFQNEAQLDKSGLPSDRFFAERPEGSVSTLKIQRTQQEDSAVYLCASSPVTPSTDTQYFGPGTRLTVL.

The chain uses TRBV5-5 and TRBJ2-3, with 9 bases lining up with TRBD2. Germline assignment: CDR1 SGHKS and CDR2 YYEKEE (reference sequence). The ends lost 2 bases at V and 2 bases at J; junction bases unmatched: 9. The CDR3 loop spans 17 amino acids. This CDR3 reads CASSLPLAGMTTDTQYF. The CDR3 DNA is TGTGCCAGCAGCTTACCGCTAGCGGGAATGACCACAGATACGCAGTATTTT.

The rearrangement joins TRBV2 to TRBJ2-1; tentatively, D is TRBD1 or TRBD2 (6 bases each). Trimming left V 10 bases short and J 6 bases short, with 10 bases between. The CDR3 sequence is 11 residues long. Germline loops: CDR1 SNHLY, CDR2 FYNNEI. The CDR3 sequence: CANKGGNEQFF. In DNA form, the CDR3 reads TGTGCCAACAAGGGGGGCAATGAGCAGTTCTTC.

This clone was seen once. This chain links TRBV7-9 with TRBJ2-3, with 11 positions matching TRBD2. Trimming removed 1 base from V and 4 bases from J; junction bases left unmatched: 10. CDR1 and CDR2 from the germline V gene are SEHNR and FQNEAQ (reference sequence). This CDR3 has 18 amino acids. DNA of the CDR3: TGTGCCAGCAGCTTAGACCCATTAGCGGGAGGGGACGCAGATACGCAGTATTTT. Translated, it gives CASSLDPLAGGDADTQYF.